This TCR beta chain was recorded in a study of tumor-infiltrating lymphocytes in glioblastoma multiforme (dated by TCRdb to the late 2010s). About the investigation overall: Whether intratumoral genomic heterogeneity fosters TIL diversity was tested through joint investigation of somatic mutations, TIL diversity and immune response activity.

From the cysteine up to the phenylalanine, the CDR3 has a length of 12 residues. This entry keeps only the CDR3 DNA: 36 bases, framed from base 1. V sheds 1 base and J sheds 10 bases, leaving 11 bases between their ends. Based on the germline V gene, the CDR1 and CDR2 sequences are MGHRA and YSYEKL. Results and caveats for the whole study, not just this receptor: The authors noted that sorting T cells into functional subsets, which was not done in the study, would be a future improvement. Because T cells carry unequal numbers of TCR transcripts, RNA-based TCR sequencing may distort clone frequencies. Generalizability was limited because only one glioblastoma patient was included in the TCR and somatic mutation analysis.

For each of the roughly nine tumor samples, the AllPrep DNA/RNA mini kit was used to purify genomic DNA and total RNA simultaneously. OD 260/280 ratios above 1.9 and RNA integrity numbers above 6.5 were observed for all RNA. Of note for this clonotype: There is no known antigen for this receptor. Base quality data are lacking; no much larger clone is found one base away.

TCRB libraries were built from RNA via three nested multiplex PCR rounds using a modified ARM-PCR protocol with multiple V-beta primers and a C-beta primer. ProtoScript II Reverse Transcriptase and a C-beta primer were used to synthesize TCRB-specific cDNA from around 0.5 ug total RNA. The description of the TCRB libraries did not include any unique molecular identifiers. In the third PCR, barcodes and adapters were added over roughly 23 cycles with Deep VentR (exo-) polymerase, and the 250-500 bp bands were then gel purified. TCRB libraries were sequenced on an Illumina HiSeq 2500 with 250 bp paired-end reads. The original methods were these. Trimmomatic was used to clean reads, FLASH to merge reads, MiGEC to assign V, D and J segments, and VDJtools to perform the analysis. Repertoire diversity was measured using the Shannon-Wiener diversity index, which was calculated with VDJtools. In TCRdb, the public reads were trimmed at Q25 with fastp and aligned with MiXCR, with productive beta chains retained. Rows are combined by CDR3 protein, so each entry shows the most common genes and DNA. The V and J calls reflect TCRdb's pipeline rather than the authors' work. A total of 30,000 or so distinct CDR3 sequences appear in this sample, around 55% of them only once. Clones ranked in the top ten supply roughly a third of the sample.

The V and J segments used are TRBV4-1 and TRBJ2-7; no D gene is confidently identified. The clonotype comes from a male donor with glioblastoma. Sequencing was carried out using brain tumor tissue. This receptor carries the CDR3 CASSQGLDGQYF. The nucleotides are TGCGCCAGCAGCCAAGGTCTGGACGGACAGTACTTC.